The next 19 T cell receptor beta chains were all read from a single sample in a study of T cells after yellow fever vaccination. TCRdb processed the 5' RACE reads anew with MiXCR; each CDR3 protein has one entry. The top ten clones hold 16% of a sample with under 600,000 distinct CDR3 sequences, less than 25% of them seen once. Sequences were derived from PBMCs, sampled roughly 20 days after the first yellow fever vaccination. These receptors were obtained from a man between 18 and 35 years old who received the YFV17D yellow fever vaccine.

The CDR3, as DNA: TGCGCCAGCAGCTTGGACAGGGGGCTGTCGGGTCTCCACTTT. It yields the protein CASSLDRGLSGLHF. The rearrangement links TRBV5-1 to TRBJ1-6; TRBD1 agrees at 9 bases. The CDR3 consists of 14 residues. The germline V gene has CDR1 SGHRS and CDR2 YFSETQ. The J segment lost 16 bases and the V segment lost 0 bases, leaving 8 bases of the junction unmatched.

This clonotype was found a few times. The CDR3 here is CASSQDPERTTSTDTQYF. The CDR3, as DNA: TGTGCCAGCAGCCAAGACCCCGAGAGGACAACTAGCACAGATACGCAGTATTTT. This chain connects TRBV4-2 to TRBJ2-3; possibly TRBD1 for D (5 bases). The CDR3 consists of 18 residues. Germline CDR1 reads LGHNA; CDR2 reads YNFKEQ. Trimming pared 0 bases from V and 0 bases from J, leaving 16 bases between.

The chain has TRBV27 and TRBJ1-6; 7 bases are a match to TRBD1. V shed 6 bases, J shed 7 bases, and the junction held 12 bases outside the gene matches. This CDR3 is built from 16 residues. The V gene's germline CDR1 is MNHEY and CDR2 SMNVEV (reference sequence). CDR3 coding DNA: TGTGCCAGCAGAATGGGACAGATGAGGTACAATTCACCCCTCCACTTT. This translates into CASRMGQMRYNSPLHF.

This clonotype was seen only a few times. The chain uses TRBV6-2 or TRBV6-3 and TRBJ2-7; D gene ambiguous. The germline V gene encodes CDR1 MNHEY and CDR2 SVGEGT. Trimming left V 8 bases short and J 2 bases short, with 7 bases between. The CDR3 has 11 residues. The CDR3 region has the DNA TGTGCCAGCGGGTTTCCCTACGAGCAGTACGTC. This encodes CASGFPYEQYV.

V and J are TRBV27 and TRBJ2-3, with 7 bases aligning to TRBD2. J gave up 2 bases and V 7 bases, and 6 bases lay outside the gene matches. The V gene's germline CDR1 is MNHEY and CDR2 SMNVEV (reference sequence). This CDR3 comprises 14 residues. CDR3 protein: CASNKRGVTDTQYF. DNA of the CDR3: TGTGCCAGCAACAAGCGGGGTGTCACAGATACGCAGTATTTT.

This clonotype showed up just a few times. The chain recombines TRBV29-1 with TRBJ1-6; 9 bases align to TRBD1. This CDR3 region has 14 residues. The germline CDR1 and CDR2 sequences are SQVTM and ANQGSEA. The V gene end was trimmed by 5 bases and the J gene end by 7 bases; junction bases not matched to a gene: 6. CDR3 DNA: TGCAGCGTTCAAGGACAGGGGTTGAATTCACCCCTCCACTTT. This sequence encodes CSVQGQGLNSPLHF.

A few counts support this clonotype. The V and J genes are TRBV20-1 and TRBJ2-3; D unresolved. Germline CDR1 is DFQATT and CDR2 is SNEGSKA (reference sequence). CDR3 length equals 13 residues. The germline V and J ends were trimmed by 0 bases and 2 bases, with 6 bases remaining between them. CDR3 region: CSARDGDTDTQYF. The CDR3 region has the DNA TGCAGTGCTAGAGATGGGGACACAGATACGCAGTATTTT.

The rearrangement joins TRBV7-8 to TRBJ1-3; D remains unclear. V lost 4 bases to trimming and J lost 4 bases, with 11 bases between them. This CDR3 is built from 14 residues. CDR1 and CDR2 (germline): SGHVS, FQNEAQ. In nucleotides, the CDR3 is TGTGCCAGCAGCTCAAGTTTATCGGGAAACACCATATATTTT. Amino acids: CASSSSLSGNTIYF.

This clonotype appeared many times. The CDR3 DNA follows: TGTGCCAGCAGCCCGGACAGGGCGGGCAATGAGCAGTTCTTC. Encoded protein: CASSPDRAGNEQFF. V usage is TRBV7-9 and J usage is TRBJ2-1, with 8 bases lining up with TRBD1. This CDR3 region has 14 residues. Germline V gene sequence: CDR1 SEHNR, CDR2 FQNEAQ (reference sequence). V shed 5 bases, J shed 6 bases, and the junction held 6 bases outside the gene matches. Full variable domain (missing parts from reference TRBV7-9 and TRBJ2-1): DTGVSQNPRHKITKRGQNVTFRCDPISEHNRLYWYRQTLGQGPEFLTYFQNEAQLEKSRLLSDRFSAERPKGSFSTLEIQRTEQGDSAMYLCASSPDRAGNEQFFGPGTRLTVL.

V gene TRBV4-1 combines with J gene TRBJ1-5; D possibly corresponds to TRBD1 (5 bases). Trimming left V 11 bases short and J 2 bases short, with 19 bases between. This CDR3 region has 15 residues. Germline lookup yields CDR1 MGHRA and CDR2 YSYEKL. The CDR3 sequence is CASRLSGGGNQPQHF. The CDR3 coding sequence is TGCGCCTCCAGACTGAGCGGAGGGGGCAATCAGCCCCAGCATTTT.

This chain connects TRBV4-2 to TRBJ1-4; TRBD1 might be the D (6 bases). In germline, CDR1 is LGHNA, CDR2 YNFKEQ. The CDR3 contains 15 residues. With 5 bases removed from V and 5 bases from J, the gap between germline ends came to 15 bases. The CDR3 DNA is TGTGCCAGCAGCGGAAGGACAGAAATGAATGAAAAACTGTTTTTT. This encodes CASSGRTEMNEKLFF.

This clonotype was detected only a few times. This chain's CDR3 is CASSFGSGSETQYF. CDR3 sequence (DNA): TGTGCCAGCAGTTTTGGTTCGGGGTCGGAGACCCAGTACTTC. The chain employs TRBV27 and TRBJ2-5; D is perhaps TRBD2 (5 bases). Trimming pared 3 bases from V and 5 bases from J, leaving 13 bases between. CDR1 MNHEY and CDR2 SMNVEV come from the germline V gene (reference sequence). CDR3 length: 14 residues.

The chain carries TRBV24-1 and TRBJ2-2; D remains ambiguous. V was trimmed by 3 bases and J by 2 bases, leaving 6 bases between them. Germline CDR1 KGHDR, CDR2 SFDVKD. The CDR3 contains 14 residues. The CDR3 nucleotides read TGTGCCACCAGTGATACACCTAACACCGGGGAGCTGTTTTTT. As protein: CATSDTPNTGELFF.

The CDR3 region is CSAQPPYSNQPQHF. DNA of the CDR3: TGCAGTGCTCAACCGCCTTATAGCAATCAGCCCCAGCATTTT. The chain links TRBV20-1 to TRBJ1-5; no clear D gene. This CDR3 region has 14 residues. The germline CDR1 and CDR2 sequences are DFQATT and SNEGSKA (reference sequence). Trimming removed 5 bases at V and 0 bases at J, with 11 bases between.

V gene TRBV3-1 combines with J gene TRBJ1-5; weak D call: TRBD1 (6 bases). The germline V and J ends were trimmed by 2 bases and 6 bases, with 11 bases remaining between them. The CDR3 has 14 amino acids. The germline gives CDR1 LGHDT, CDR2 YNNKEL (reference sequence). CDR3 bases: TGTGCCAGCAGCCAAACAGGGTTAAGTCAGCCCCAGCATTTT. Translating it yields CASSQTGLSQPQHF.

This clonotype showed up just a few times. This chain connects TRBV10-3 to TRBJ2-3; D is unclear. Germline CDR1 ENHRY, CDR2 SYGVKD. V shed 3 bases and J shed 0 bases, with 10 bases lying between them. CDR3 length: 15 residues. In nucleotides, the CDR3 is TGTGCCATCAGTGACTCGCAGCTTAGCACAGATACGCAGTATTTT. Amino acids: CAISDSQLSTDTQYF.

The V call is TRBV7-2, the J call TRBJ2-1, with 7 positions matching TRBD2. J gave up 4 bases and V 7 bases, and 7 bases lay outside the gene matches. Germline CDR1 and CDR2: SGHTA and FQGNSA. This CDR3 contains 14 residues. The CDR3 spells CASTRTSGYNEQFF. The CDR3 nucleotides are TGTGCCAGCACCCGGACTAGTGGATACAATGAGCAGTTCTTC. Looking up the rest from reference TRBV7-2 and TRBJ2-1 gives the full variable domain: GAGVSQSPSNKVTEKGKDVELRCDPISGHTALYWYRQSLGQGLEFLIYFQGNSAPDKSGLPSDRFSAERTGGSVSTLTIQRTQQEDSAVYLCASTRTSGYNEQFFGPGTRLTVL.

A remark on this clonotype: This could be a read error, since a much larger clone is one nucleotide away. A read error is likely, as this CDR3 ends without the conserved phenylalanine or tryptophan. This chain uses TRBV7-2 with TRBJ2-1; no firm D call. Trimming stripped 3 bases from V and 5 bases from J, with 5 bases between. This CDR3 is built from 12 residues. Germline V gene lookup returns CDR1 SGHTA and CDR2 FQGNSA. The CDR3 DNA is TGTGCCAGCAGCTTGTTCAACAATGAGCAGTTCTCC. It encodes CASSLFNNEQFS.

The rearrangement links TRBV12-3 or TRBV12-4 to TRBJ1-4, with unresolved D. The CDR3 consists of 12 residues. V was shortened by 3 bases and J by 8 bases, with 7 bases between the two germline ends. CDR3 loop: CASSLVTEKLFF. The DNA for the CDR3 is TGTGCCAGCAGTTTGGTTACGGAAAAACTGTTTTTT.